These 8 T cell receptor beta chains were all obtained from the same sample, sequenced in a study of blood T cell repertoires in COVID-19. Only in-frame clones appear in the TCRdb table, and some are missing; sequencing was by immunoSEQ multiplex PCR. This sample has approximately 260,000 clones, with about 87% found just once. The sequenced material came from peripheral blood. The receptors originated from a woman between 40 and 50 years old with acute or convalescent COVID-19.

The V gene is TRBV12-5, the J gene TRBJ1-2; D is possibly TRBD1 (6 bases). CDR3 size: 16 residues. Germline-derived CDR1 and CDR2 are LGHNT and FRNRAP. The V end lost 0 bases, the J end lost 0 bases, and 11 bases lay between the germline ends. The chain's CDR3 is CASGLVLGTTNYGYTF. CDR3 bases: TGTGCTAGTGGTTTGGTACTCGGGACAACTAACTATGGCTACACCTTC.

With respect to this clone: Other DNA sequences from this sample encode an identical CDR3 as well. The chain is built from TRBV19 and TRBJ2-1, with 7 bases fitting TRBD1. There are 13 residues in the CDR3. The ends lost 6 bases at V and 3 bases at J; junction bases unmatched: 2. Per germline, CDR1 LNHDA and CDR2 SQIVND (reference sequence). In nucleotides, the CDR3 is TGTGCCAGTAGCCGACAGGGCTACAATGAGCAGTTCTTC. Residues: CASSRQGYNEQFF.

V is TRBV15 and J is TRBJ2-2, with D perhaps matching TRBD2 (6 bases). In germline, CDR1 is LNHNV, CDR2 YYDKDF (reference sequence). CDR3 size: 14 residues. V was clipped by 4 bases and J by 5 bases, with 11 bases between them. The CDR3 nucleotides are TGTGCCACCAGCACAACTAGCTTTACCGGGGAGCTGTTTTTT. It specifies CATSTTSFTGELFF. Full variable domain (outside the CDR3, taken from reference TRBV15 and TRBJ2-2): DAMVIQNPRYQVTQFGKPVTLSCSQTLNHNVMYWYQQKSSQAPKLLFHYYDKDFNNEADTPDNFQSRRPNTSFCFLDIRSPGLGDTAMYLCATSTTSFTGELFFGEGSRLTVL.

The chain carries TRBV19 and TRBJ1-2, with 8 bases aligning to TRBD1. This CDR3 has 15 residues. The germline V gene has CDR1 LNHDA and CDR2 SQIVND (reference sequence). The V and J ends lost 1 base and 4 bases, in that order; junction bases with no gene match: 5. This CDR3 is CASSIVGTGRYGYTF. The CDR3, as DNA: TGTGCCAGTAGTATAGTCGGGACAGGACGCTATGGCTACACCTTC.

The chain carries TRBV12-1 and TRBJ2-7; the table's D call TRBD2 went unverified against the DNA. TRBV12-1 is termed a pseudogene. This CDR3 has 13 amino acids. CDR3 residues: CASPDGELYEQYV. CDR3 nucleotides: TGTGCCAGCCCCGATGGAGAACTCTACGAGCAGTACGTC.

The chain joins TRBV3-1 (or the pseudogene TRBV3-2) to TRBJ1-2; D remains unclear. V was trimmed by 3 bases and J by 14 bases, leaving 22 bases between them. Looked up from germline, CDR1 is LGHDT and CDR2 is YNNKEL (reference sequence). The CDR3 consists of 14 residues. For the CDR3, the DNA is TGTGCCAGCAGCCACTGTATTGCGTGCTCGGCTAGGACCTTC. Translation: CASSHCIACSARTF.

The V call is TRBV19, the J call TRBJ1-3, with D hard to call. The V gene's germline CDR1 is LNHDA and CDR2 SQIVND (reference sequence). Deletions cut 3 bases from V and 4 bases from J, with 10 bases between. There are 14 residues in the CDR3. The CDR3 spells CASSMSGAGNTIYF. In nucleotides, the CDR3 is TGTGCCAGTAGTATGAGTGGTGCGGGAAACACCATATATTTT. The whole variable domain, filled in from reference TRBV19 and TRBJ1-3, reads DGGITQSPKYLFRKEGQNVTLSCEQNLNHDAMYWYRQDPGQGLRLIYYSQIVNDFQKGDIAEGYSVSREKKESFPLTVTSAQKNPTAFYLCASSMSGAGNTIYFGEGSWLTVV.

Concerning this clone itself: Other DNA sequences of this sample code for an identical CDR3. The gene calls are TRBV29-1 and TRBJ1-2, with D tentatively TRBD1 (5 bases). CDR1 is SQVTM, CDR2 ANQGSEA, per germline. The CDR3 has 12 residues. V lost 4 bases and J lost 5, with 11 bases in between. The CDR3: CSVAGGGYGYTF. DNA for the CDR3: TGCAGCGTTGCCGGGGGGGGTTATGGCTACACCTTC.